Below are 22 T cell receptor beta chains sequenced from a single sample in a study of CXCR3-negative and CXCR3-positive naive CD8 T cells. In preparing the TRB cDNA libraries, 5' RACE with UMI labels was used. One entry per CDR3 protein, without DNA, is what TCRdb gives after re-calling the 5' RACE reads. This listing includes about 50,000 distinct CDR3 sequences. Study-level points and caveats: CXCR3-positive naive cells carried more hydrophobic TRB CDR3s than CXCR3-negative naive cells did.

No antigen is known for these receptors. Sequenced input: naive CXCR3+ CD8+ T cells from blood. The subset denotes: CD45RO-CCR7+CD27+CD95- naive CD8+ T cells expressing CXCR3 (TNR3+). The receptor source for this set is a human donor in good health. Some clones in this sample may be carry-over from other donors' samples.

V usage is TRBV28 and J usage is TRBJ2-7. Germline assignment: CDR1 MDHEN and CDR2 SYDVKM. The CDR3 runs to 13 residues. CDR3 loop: CASSFTWNWEQYF.

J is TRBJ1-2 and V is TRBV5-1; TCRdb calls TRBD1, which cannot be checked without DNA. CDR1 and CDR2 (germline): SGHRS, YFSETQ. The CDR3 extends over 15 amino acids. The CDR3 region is CASSTMTGGNYGYTF.

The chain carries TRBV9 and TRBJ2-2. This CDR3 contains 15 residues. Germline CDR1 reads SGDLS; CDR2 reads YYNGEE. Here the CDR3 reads CASSVVGENTGELVF.

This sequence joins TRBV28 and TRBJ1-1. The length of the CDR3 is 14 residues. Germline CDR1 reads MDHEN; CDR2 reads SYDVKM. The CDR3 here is CASSLILSNTEAFF.

The CDR3 reads CASSPVGGPSDIQYF. The chain employs TRBV12-3 or TRBV12-4 and TRBJ2-4; TCRdb's D gene call, TRBD1, goes unchecked for lack of DNA. CDR3 length: 15 amino acids.

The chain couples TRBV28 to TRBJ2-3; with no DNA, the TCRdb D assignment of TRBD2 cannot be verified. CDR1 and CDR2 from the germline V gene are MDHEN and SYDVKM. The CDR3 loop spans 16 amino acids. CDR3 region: CASSFSSSEARDTQYF.

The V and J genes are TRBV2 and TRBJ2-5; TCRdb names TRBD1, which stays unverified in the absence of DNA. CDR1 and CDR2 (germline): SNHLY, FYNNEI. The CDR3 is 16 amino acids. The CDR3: CASSERSTGDQETQYF.

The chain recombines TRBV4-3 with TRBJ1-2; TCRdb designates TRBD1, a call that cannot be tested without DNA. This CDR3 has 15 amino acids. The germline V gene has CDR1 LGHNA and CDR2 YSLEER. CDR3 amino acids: CASSQNRDPREGYTF.

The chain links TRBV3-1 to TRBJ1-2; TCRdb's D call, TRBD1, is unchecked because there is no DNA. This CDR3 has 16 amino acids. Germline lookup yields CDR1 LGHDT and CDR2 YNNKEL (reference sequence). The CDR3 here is CASTRDDRQEVDGYTF.

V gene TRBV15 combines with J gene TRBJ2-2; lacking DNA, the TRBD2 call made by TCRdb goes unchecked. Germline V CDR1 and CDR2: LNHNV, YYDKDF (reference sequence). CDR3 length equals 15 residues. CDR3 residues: CATTSGASNTGELFF.

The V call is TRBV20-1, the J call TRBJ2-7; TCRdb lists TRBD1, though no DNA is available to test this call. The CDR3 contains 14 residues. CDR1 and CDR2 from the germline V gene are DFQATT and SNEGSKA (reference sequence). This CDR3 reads CSAISGTRSYEQYF.

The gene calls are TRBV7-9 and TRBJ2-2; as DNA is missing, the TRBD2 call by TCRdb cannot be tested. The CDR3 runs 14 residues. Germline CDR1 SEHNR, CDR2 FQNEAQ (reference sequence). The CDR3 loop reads CASARDANTGELFF.

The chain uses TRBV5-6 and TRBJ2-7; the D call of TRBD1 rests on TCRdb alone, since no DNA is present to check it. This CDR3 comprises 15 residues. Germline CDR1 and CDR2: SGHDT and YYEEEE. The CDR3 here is CASSWGTVRAYEQYF.

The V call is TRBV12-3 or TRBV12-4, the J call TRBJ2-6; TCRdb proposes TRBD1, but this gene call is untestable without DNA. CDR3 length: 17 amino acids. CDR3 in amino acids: CASSPNTGGAGANVLTF.

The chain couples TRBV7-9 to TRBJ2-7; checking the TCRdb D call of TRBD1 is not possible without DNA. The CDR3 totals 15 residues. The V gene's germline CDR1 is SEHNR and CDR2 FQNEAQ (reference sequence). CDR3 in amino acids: CASSLTGTGFYEQYF.

CDR3 region: CASSVGKANYGYTF. The chain carries TRBV9 and TRBJ1-2. Germline CDR1 reads SGDLS; CDR2 reads YYNGEE. The CDR3 totals 14 residues.

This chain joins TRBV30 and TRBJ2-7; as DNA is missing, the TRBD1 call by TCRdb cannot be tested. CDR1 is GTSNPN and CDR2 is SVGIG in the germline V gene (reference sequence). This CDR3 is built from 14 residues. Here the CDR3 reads CAWSTGTGDYEQYF.

The CDR3 region is CASSSPQEGNYGYTF. The chain recombines TRBV7-9 with TRBJ1-2; the TCRdb D gene call, TRBD1, has no DNA to confirm it. This CDR3 has 15 residues. The germline V gene has CDR1 SEHNR and CDR2 FQNEAQ (reference sequence).

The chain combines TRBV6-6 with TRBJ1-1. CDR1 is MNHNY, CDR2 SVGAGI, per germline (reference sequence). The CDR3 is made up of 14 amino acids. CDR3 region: CASSYGRQDTEAFF.

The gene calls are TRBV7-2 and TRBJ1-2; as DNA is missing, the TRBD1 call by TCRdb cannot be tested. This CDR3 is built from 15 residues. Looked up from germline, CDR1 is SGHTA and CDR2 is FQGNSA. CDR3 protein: CASSLAHGQVDGYTF.

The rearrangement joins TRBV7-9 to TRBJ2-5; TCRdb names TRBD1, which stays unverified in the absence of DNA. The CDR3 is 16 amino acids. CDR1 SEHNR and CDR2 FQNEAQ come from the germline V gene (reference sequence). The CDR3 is CASSDLGQGARETQYF.

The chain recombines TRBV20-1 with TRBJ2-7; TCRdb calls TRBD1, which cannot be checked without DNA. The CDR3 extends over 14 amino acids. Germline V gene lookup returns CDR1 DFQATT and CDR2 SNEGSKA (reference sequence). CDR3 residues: CSARVGTGAYEQHF.